This entry describes one T cell receptor (beta chain). Its antigen specificity is not known. Base quality data are lacking; no much larger clone is found one base away. The sample comes from a study of T cells after yellow fever vaccination (dated by TCRdb to the late 2010s). In the study overall: The SMART-Seq v4 Ultra Low Input RNA kit was used to prepare libraries from fractions with low cell numbers. Bulk TCR alpha and beta repertoires were sequenced longitudinally to track T-cell clones before and after primary and booster YFV17D yellow fever vaccination. Two healthy male donors, one aged 18 to 30 and one aged 30 to 40 years, made up the cohort. Blood was collected at multiple timepoints before and after primary and secondary immunization, and bulk PBMC replicates and cell subsets were isolated.

Taken with the paper, the label for treatment or condition translates to: live attenuated yellow fever vaccine strain. PBMCs were isolated from peripheral blood using a standard Ficoll-Paque protocol. CD4 and CD8 T-cell fractions were isolated with Dynabeads CD4 and CD8 positive selection kits. RNA was extracted with TriZol from bulk PBMCs, CD4 and CD8 fractions, and dextramer-positive and dextramer-negative fractions. The sequencer was an Illumina NovaSeq 6000. TCR cDNA was synthesized by 5'RACE template switching, which introduced a universal primer site and unique molecular identifiers. cDNA synthesis was primed from both the TCR alpha and TCR beta constant segments. Libraries were amplified in two PCR steps, with sample barcodes and sequencing adapters added in the second step. Sequencing of libraries was done on Illumina HiSeq 2500 (2x100 bp) or NovaSeq (2x150 bp). As for the authors' bioinformatics: Demultiplexing of reads and collapsing into UMI consensus sequences were performed with MIGEC, and V(D)J alignment was carried out with MiXCR. Vaccine-responding clonotypes were identified with edgeR using replicate PBMC samples, with FDR below 0.01 and a log2 fold change above 5 up to day 15 being required. CD4 or CD8 identity was assigned to each bulk clonotype according to whether the clonotype was present at higher abundance in the sequenced CD4 repertoire or the sequenced CD8 repertoire. The public reads were reprocessed in TCRdb via fastp at Q25 and MiXCR, keeping in-frame beta chains. When rows share a CDR3 protein, they turn into one entry using the most common DNA and genes. TCRdb's processing, not the authors' own work, is the source of the V and J calls. Counted in this sample were 250,000 to 300,000 distinct CDR3 sequences; roughly 9% of them appeared once. The ten most abundant clones make up around 3.1% of the sample.

The study at large found these results: After the booster, most clones that had expanded after primary vaccination were detected again (around 97% of CD4 and around nine tenths of CD8), suggesting broad maintenance of memory. Because the study included only a couple of donors, the extent to which the findings can be generalized is limited. FACS-sorted repertoires could contain abundant contaminating clonotypes from the bulk population, so computational filtering was required. A small fraction of clonotypes showed up in both the CD4 and CD8 compartments, probably as a result of convergent recombination. The secondary T-cell response was weaker than the primary response but faster, peaking on day 5 instead of day 15.

The sample consisted of CD4+ T cells sorted from PBMCs, taken 5 days after the yellow fever booster vaccination. This sequence originates from a man between 18 and 35 years old who received the YFV17D yellow fever vaccine.

The CDR3 amino acid sequence is: CASSLGDRGITQHF. The DNA reads TGTGCCAGCAGCTTAGGGGACAGGGGGATCACCCAGCATTTT. This chain joins TRBV7-8 to TRBJ1-5, and 11 bases in between align with TRBD1. V is trimmed back by 1 base and J by 11 bases, and the junction contains 4 bases that no gene match accounts for. CDR1 and CDR2, per the germline V gene, are SGHVS and FQNEAQ. Counted from cysteine to phenylalanine, this CDR3 has 14 amino acids. The entry retains the CDR3 DNA only, 42 bases that are in frame from base 1.